This paragraph covers one T cell receptor beta chain sequence. What it binds is unknown. The study ran its PCR with 60 Vbeta and 13 Jbeta primers. Profiled with immunoSEQ multiplex PCR; TCRdb holds only in-frame clones, not every one. The data contain under 200,000 clones, about 80% of them singletons. The data derive from a study of cytomegalovirus exposure and HLA in healthy donors. The wider study: HLA-typed donors were the source of approximately 85 million unique TCRs, which an early data release held. General observations from the study: Later analysis indicated greater clonal expansion among HLA-associated TCR beta chains than among equally common other chains.

J gave up 2 bases and V 0 bases, and 2 bases lay outside the gene matches. The CDR3 length is 15 residues. Germline CDR1 reads SGDLS; CDR2 reads YYNGEE. The gene calls are TRBV9 and TRBJ2-7, with 10 bases that match TRBD2. The sequenced sample was PBMCs. The receptor was derived from a woman aged 45-65 years in good health and CMV-seropositive. The CDR3 nucleotides are TGTGCCAGCAGCGTAGAGCGGGAGGGCCCCTACGAGCAGTACTTC. Protein: CASSVEREGPYEQYF.